Given below is one T cell receptor beta chain in context. The source of the sample is a study of blood T cell repertoires in COVID-19. The CDR3 runs to 14 residues. Germline V lookup: CDR1 MDHEN, CDR2 SYDVKM. Repertoires were generated with immunoSEQ multiplex PCR, while TCRdb's copy carries only in-frame clones and drops some. This repertoire shows 250,000 to 350,000 clones, 75% to 90% found once; its top ten account for 9.5% to 15%. The sample comprised peripheral blood. This TCR was recovered from a woman aged 60 to 75 with acute or convalescent COVID-19. This chain links TRBV28 with TRBJ2-7, with 13 bases aligning to TRBD2. The CDR3 DNA is TGTGCGACGACTAGCGGGGGGAGGCCCTACGAGCAGTACTTC. Its translation: CATTSGGRPYEQYF.